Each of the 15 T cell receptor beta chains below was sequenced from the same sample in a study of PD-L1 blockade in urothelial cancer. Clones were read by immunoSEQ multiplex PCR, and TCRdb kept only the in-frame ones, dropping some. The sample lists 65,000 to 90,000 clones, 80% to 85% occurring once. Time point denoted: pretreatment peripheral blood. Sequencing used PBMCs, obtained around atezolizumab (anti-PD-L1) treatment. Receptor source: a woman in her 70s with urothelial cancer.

The CDR3 sequence is CASSKLWRGQFF. Here the CDR3 DNA reads TGTGCCAGCAGCAAACTTTGGAGGGGGCAGTTCTTC. The chain combines TRBV21-1 with TRBJ2-1; no check of the table's D call, TRBD2, against the DNA was made. TRBV21-1 is a listed pseudogene. The CDR3 has 12 residues.

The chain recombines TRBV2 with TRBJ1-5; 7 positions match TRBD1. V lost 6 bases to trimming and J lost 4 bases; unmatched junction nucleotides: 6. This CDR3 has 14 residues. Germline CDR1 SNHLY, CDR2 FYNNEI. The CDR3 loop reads CASSTGQDNQPQHF. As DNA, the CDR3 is TGTGCCAGCAGCACCGGACAGGATAATCAGCCCCAGCATTTT.

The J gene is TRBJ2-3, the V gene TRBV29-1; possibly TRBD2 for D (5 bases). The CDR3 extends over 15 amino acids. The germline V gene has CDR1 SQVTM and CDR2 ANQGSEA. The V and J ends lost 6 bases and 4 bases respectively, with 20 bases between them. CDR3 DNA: TGCAGCGTCCCCTCGGCGCGGGTTTTTTCAGATACGCAGTATTTT. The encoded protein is CSVPSARVFSDTQYF.

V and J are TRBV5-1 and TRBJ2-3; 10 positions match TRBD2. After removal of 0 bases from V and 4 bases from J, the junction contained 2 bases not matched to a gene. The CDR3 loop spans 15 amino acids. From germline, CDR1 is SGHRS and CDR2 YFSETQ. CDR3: CASSLGLAGADTQYF. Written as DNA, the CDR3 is TGCGCCAGCAGCTTGGGGCTAGCGGGAGCAGATACGCAGTATTTT.

CDR3 DNA: TGTGCCAGCAGCTTCCAGGGGCGAGGCACTGAAGCTTTCTTT. Amino acid sequence: CASSFQGRGTEAFF. The chain links TRBV11-2 to TRBJ1-1, with D possibly matching TRBD1 (6 bases). The V end was cut by 3 bases, the J end by 4 bases, with 12 bases between. From germline, CDR1 is SGHAT and CDR2 FQNNGV. CDR3 length: 14 amino acids.

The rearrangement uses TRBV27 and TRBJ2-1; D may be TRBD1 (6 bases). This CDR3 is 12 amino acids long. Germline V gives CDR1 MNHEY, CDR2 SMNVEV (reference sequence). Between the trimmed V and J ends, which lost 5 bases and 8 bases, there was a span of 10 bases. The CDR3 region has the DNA TGTGCCAGCAGTCCACAGGGCCATGAGCAGTTCTTC. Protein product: CASSPQGHEQFF.

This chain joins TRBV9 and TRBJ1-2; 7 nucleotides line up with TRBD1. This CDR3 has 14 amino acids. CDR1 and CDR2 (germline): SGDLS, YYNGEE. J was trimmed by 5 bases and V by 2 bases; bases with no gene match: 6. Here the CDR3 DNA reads TGTGCCAGCAGCGTCGCCGGGACAGTGTATGGCTACACCTTC. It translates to CASSVAGTVYGYTF.

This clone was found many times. The CDR3: CASSDRGQYQETQYF. CDR3 nucleotide sequence: TGCGCCAGCAGTGACAGGGGGCAATACCAAGAGACCCAGTACTTC. The rearrangement links TRBV10-2 to TRBJ2-5; the match to TRBD1 covers 8 bases. The CDR3 extends over 15 amino acids. Trimming took 3 bases from V and 0 from J; bases not matched to a gene: 3. Germline assignment: CDR1 WSHSY and CDR2 SAAADI.

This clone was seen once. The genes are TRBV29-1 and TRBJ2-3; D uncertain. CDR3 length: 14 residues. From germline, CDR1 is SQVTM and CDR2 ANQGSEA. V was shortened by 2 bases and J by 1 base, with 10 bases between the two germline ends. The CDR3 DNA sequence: TGCAGCGTTGAACACGGAGCCCGCACAGATACGCAGTATTTT. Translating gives CSVEHGARTDTQYF.

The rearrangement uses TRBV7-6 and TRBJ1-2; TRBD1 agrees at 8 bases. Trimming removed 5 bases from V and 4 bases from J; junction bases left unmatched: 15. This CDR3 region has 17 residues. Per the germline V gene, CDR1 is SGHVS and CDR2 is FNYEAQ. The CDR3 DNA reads TGTGCCAGCAGCCCTCGCCTTGCCGGGACAGGAGCCTATGGCTACACCTTC. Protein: CASSPRLAGTGAYGYTF.

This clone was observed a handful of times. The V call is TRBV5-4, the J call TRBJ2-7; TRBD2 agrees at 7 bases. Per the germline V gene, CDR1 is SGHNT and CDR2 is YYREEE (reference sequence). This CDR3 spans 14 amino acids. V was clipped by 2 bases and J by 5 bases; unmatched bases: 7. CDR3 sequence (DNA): TGTGCCAGCAGCTTAACGGGAGGATCCAACGAGCAGTACTTC. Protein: CASSLTGGSNEQYF.

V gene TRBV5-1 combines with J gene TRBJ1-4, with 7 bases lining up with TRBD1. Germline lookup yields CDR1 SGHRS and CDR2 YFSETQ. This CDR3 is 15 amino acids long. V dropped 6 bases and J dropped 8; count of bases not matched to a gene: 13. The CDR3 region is CASTNRGGSEEKLFF. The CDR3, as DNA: TGCGCCAGCACGAACAGGGGAGGATCAGAAGAAAAACTGTTTTTT. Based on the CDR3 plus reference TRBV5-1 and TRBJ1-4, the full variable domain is KAGVTQTPRYLIKTRGQQVTLSCSPISGHRSVSWYQQTPGQGLQFLFEYFSETQRNKGNFPGRFSGRQFSNSRSEMNVSTLELGDSALYLCASTNRGGSEEKLFFGSGTQLSVL.

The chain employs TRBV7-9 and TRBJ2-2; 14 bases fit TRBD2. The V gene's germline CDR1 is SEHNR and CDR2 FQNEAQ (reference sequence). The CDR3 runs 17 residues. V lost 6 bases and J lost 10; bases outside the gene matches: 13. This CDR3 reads CASRGRRPGLAGEELFF. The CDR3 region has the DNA TGTGCCAGCAGGGGTCGTAGGCCGGGACTAGCGGGAGAGGAGCTGTTTTTT.

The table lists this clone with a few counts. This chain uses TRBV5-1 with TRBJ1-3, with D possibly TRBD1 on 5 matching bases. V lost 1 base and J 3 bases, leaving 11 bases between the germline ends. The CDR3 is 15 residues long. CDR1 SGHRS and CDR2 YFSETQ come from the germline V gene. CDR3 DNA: TGCGCCAGCAGCTTGATTGGGGCTCATGGAAACACCATATATTTT. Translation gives CASSLIGAHGNTIYF.

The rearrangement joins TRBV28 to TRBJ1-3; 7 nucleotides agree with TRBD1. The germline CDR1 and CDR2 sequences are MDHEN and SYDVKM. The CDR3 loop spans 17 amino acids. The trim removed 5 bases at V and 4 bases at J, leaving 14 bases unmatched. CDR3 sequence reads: CASSRTGVPVLGNTIYF. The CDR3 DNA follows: TGTGCCAGCAGTCGGACAGGCGTACCCGTTCTGGGAAACACCATATATTTT.